A selection of T cell receptor beta chains follows, all from one sample in a study of cytomegalovirus exposure and HLA in healthy donors. Sequencing used immunoSEQ multiplex PCR; TCRdb keeps in-frame clones, though not all of them. The sample includes roughly 99,000 clones, under 85% of them seen just once. The source material was PBMCs. Every receptor here comes from a male donor in good health and CMV-seronegative. The CDR3 runs from the conserved cysteine through the conserved F or W. Fields, in order: J gene, V gene, clone size, D gene, CDR3 protein, CDR3 DNA. The D gene is left open where the match is weak. Only some rows state a clone size, as once, few, many or a class for expanded clones.

j_gene: TRBJ2-7; v_gene: TRBV5-4; abundance: .; d_gene: TRBD1; CDR3aa: CASTSSGRGSYEQYF; CDR3nt: TGTGCCAGCACCTCATCTGGCAGGGGGTCCTACGAGCAGTACTTC
j_gene: TRBJ2-7; v_gene: TRBV29-1; abundance: .; d_gene: TRBD2; CDR3aa: CSVESGRAYEQYF; CDR3nt: TGCAGCGTTGAAAGCGGGAGGGCCTACGAGCAGTACTTC
j_gene: TRBJ1-5; v_gene: TRBV6-5; abundance: .; d_gene: .; CDR3aa: CATRRVGNQPQHF; CDR3nt: TGTGCCACCCGGCGGGTCGGCAATCAGCCCCAGCATTTT
j_gene: TRBJ2-2; v_gene: TRBV7-2; abundance: .; d_gene: .; CDR3aa: CASSLGANTGELFF; CDR3nt: TGTGCCAGCAGCTTAGGCGCGAACACCGGGGAGCTGTTTTTT
j_gene: TRBJ1-4; v_gene: TRBV14; abundance: .; d_gene: .; CDR3aa: CASSPFRGGLEEKLFF; CDR3nt: TGTGCCAGCAGCCCCTTCCGGGGGGGGTTGGAGGAAAAACTGTTTTTT
j_gene: TRBJ2-1; v_gene: TRBV9; abundance: .; d_gene: TRBD2; CDR3aa: CASSGLSTTSGRTSSYNEQFF; CDR3nt: TGTGCCAGCAGCGGGCTATCAACGACTAGCGGGAGGACCAGCTCCTACAATGAGCAGTTCTTC
j_gene: TRBJ2-1; v_gene: TRBV7-2; abundance: .; d_gene: TRBD2; CDR3aa: CASSTGTTYNEQFF; CDR3nt: TGTGCCAGCAGCACCGGGACTACCTACAATGAGCAGTTCTTC
j_gene: TRBJ2-7; v_gene: TRBV28; abundance: .; d_gene: .; CDR3aa: CASSPQRGGSYEQYF; CDR3nt: TGTGCCAGCAGTCCTCAACGGGGTGGGTCCTACGAGCAGTACTTC
j_gene: TRBJ2-1; v_gene: TRBV19; abundance: .; d_gene: .; CDR3aa: CASRQDSYNEQFF; CDR3nt: TGTGCCAGTAGACAGGACTCCTACAATGAGCAGTTCTTC
j_gene: TRBJ2-1; v_gene: TRBV7-9; abundance: .; d_gene: .; CDR3aa: CASSLYLGVEIEQFF; CDR3nt: TGTGCCAGCAGCTTATACCTAGGGGTAGAAATTGAGCAGTTCTTC
j_gene: TRBJ1-1; v_gene: TRBV14; abundance: .; d_gene: .; CDR3aa: CASSQEFGGMNTEAFF; CDR3nt: TGTGCCAGCAGCCAAGAGTTCGGGGGAATGAACACTGAAGCTTTCTTT
j_gene: TRBJ2-1; v_gene: TRBV5-1; abundance: few; d_gene: .; CDR3aa: CASSLALAASYNEQFF; CDR3nt: TGCGCCAGCAGCTTGGCCCTTGCGGCCTCCTACAATGAGCAGTTCTTC
j_gene: TRBJ2-1; v_gene: TRBV28; abundance: .; d_gene: TRBD2; CDR3aa: CASSLEAGAWNEQFF; CDR3nt: TGTGCCAGCAGTTTAGAGGCGGGAGCCTGGAATGAGCAGTTCTTC
j_gene: TRBJ2-3; v_gene: TRBV7-3; abundance: once; d_gene: .; CDR3aa: CASSPMRDTQYF; CDR3nt: TGTGCCAGCAGCCCTATGAGGGATACGCAGTATTTT
j_gene: TRBJ1-2; v_gene: TRBV2; abundance: .; d_gene: TRBD1; CDR3aa: CASNFRDRNGYTF; CDR3nt: TGTGCCAGCAACTTCCGGGACAGAAATGGCTACACCTTC
j_gene: TRBJ1-2; v_gene: TRBV2; abundance: few; d_gene: TRBD1; CDR3aa: CASSVDRAPLYGPRNGYTF; CDR3nt: TGTGCCAGCAGTGTGGACAGGGCCCCCCTCTATGGGCCCCGCAATGGCTACACCTTC
j_gene: TRBJ1-1; v_gene: TRBV28; abundance: once; d_gene: TRBD1; CDR3aa: CASSLRGPPLEAFF; CDR3nt: TGTGCCAGCAGCCTCAGGGGGCCCCCTCTGGAAGCTTTCTTT
j_gene: TRBJ1-5; v_gene: TRBV28; abundance: once; d_gene: .; CDR3aa: CASSVGGVRNQPQHF; CDR3nt: TGTGCCAGCAGTGTAGGAGGGGTCCGCAATCAGCCCCAGCATTTT
j_gene: TRBJ2-5; v_gene: TRBV6-6; abundance: .; d_gene: TRBD2; CDR3aa: CASRRGIAGQETQYF; CDR3nt: TGTGCCAGCAGACGGGGGATAGCGGGACAAGAGACCCAGTACTTC
j_gene: TRBJ2-7; v_gene: TRBV6-5; abundance: .; d_gene: TRBD1; CDR3aa: CASSDRGGSEQYF; CDR3nt: TGTGCCAGCAGTGACAGGGGGGGAAGCGAGCAGTACTTC
j_gene: TRBJ2-5; v_gene: TRBV9; abundance: few; d_gene: .; CDR3aa: CASSVFVAETQYF; CDR3nt: TGTGCCAGCAGCGTTTTTGTGGCAGAGACCCAGTACTTC
j_gene: TRBJ1-3; v_gene: TRBV7-9; abundance: .; d_gene: .; CDR3aa: CASSPGTSTGNTIYF; CDR3nt: TGTGCCAGCAGCCCCGGGACTTCTACTGGAAACACCATATATTTT
j_gene: TRBJ1-1; v_gene: TRBV10-1; abundance: .; d_gene: .; CDR3aa: CASSESESVREAFF; CDR3nt: TGCGCCAGCAGTGAGTCGGAAAGCGTTCGAGAAGCTTTCTTT
j_gene: TRBJ2-1; v_gene: TRBV27; abundance: few; d_gene: .; CDR3aa: CASSLVQRSDEQFF; CDR3nt: TGTGCCAGCAGTTTAGTCCAGCGTTCGGATGAGCAGTTCTTC
j_gene: TRBJ1-4; v_gene: TRBV19; abundance: .; d_gene: .; CDR3aa: CASRRTSTNEKLFF; CDR3nt: TGTGCCAGTAGGAGGACTTCAACTAATGAAAAACTGTTTTTT
j_gene: TRBJ2-3; v_gene: TRBV25-1; abundance: .; d_gene: .; CDR3aa: CASSEPGSTDTQYF; CDR3nt: TGTGCCAGCAGTGAACCAGGGAGCACAGATACGCAGTATTTT
j_gene: TRBJ2-7; v_gene: TRBV7-3; abundance: .; d_gene: TRBD2; CDR3aa: CASSLGGTSDEQYF; CDR3nt: TGTGCCAGCAGCTTGGGGGGGACTAGCGACGAGCAGTACTTC
j_gene: TRBJ1-6; v_gene: TRBV27; abundance: .; d_gene: .; CDR3aa: CASSLSGNSPLHF; CDR3nt: TGTGCCAGCAGTTTATCTGGCAATTCACCCCTCCACTTT
j_gene: TRBJ2-1; v_gene: TRBV5-1; abundance: .; d_gene: TRBD2; CDR3aa: CASSLEGVGAGAYNEQFF; CDR3nt: TGCGCCAGCAGCTTGGAAGGTGTCGGAGCGGGAGCCTACAATGAGCAGTTCTTC
j_gene: TRBJ2-5; v_gene: TRBV28; abundance: .; d_gene: .; CDR3aa: CASSFDLRETQYF; CDR3nt: TGTGCCAGCAGTTTCGATCTGCGCGAGACCCAGTACTTC
j_gene: TRBJ1-1; v_gene: TRBV6-6; abundance: .; d_gene: .; CDR3aa: CASRGDWDWTEAFF; CDR3nt: TGTGCCAGCAGAGGGGATTGGGACTGGACTGAAGCTTTCTTT
j_gene: TRBJ1-5; v_gene: TRBV4-1; abundance: .; d_gene: TRBD1; CDR3aa: CASSLETGVWQPQHF; CDR3nt: TGCGCCAGCAGCCTAGAAACAGGGGTTTGGCAGCCCCAGCATTTT
j_gene: TRBJ1-1; v_gene: TRBV21-1; abundance: .; d_gene: .; CDR3aa: CASSKALKITISVRTEAFF; CDR3nt: TGTGCCAGCAGCAAAGCGCTGAAAATCACTATCAGCGTACGGACTGAAGCTTTCTTT
j_gene: TRBJ1-5; v_gene: TRBV7-9; abundance: few; d_gene: TRBD1; CDR3aa: CASGHSGGGGPQHF; CDR3nt: TGTGCCAGCGGCCATTCAGGGGGCGGGGGGCCCCAGCATTTT
j_gene: TRBJ2-2; v_gene: TRBV6-1; abundance: .; d_gene: .; CDR3aa: CAILREAGELFF; CDR3nt: TGTGCCATCTTACGCGAGGCCGGGGAGCTGTTTTTT
j_gene: TRBJ2-5; v_gene: TRBV5-1; abundance: .; d_gene: .; CDR3aa: CASSFSRAIQTQYF; CDR3nt: TGCGCCAGCAGCTTTAGCAGGGCCATCCAGACCCAGTACTTC
j_gene: TRBJ2-7; v_gene: TRBV5-6; abundance: .; d_gene: TRBD2; CDR3aa: CASSTTSGSEQYF; CDR3nt: TGTGCCAGCAGCACGACTAGCGGGAGCGAGCAGTACTTC
j_gene: TRBJ1-5; v_gene: TRBV7-6; abundance: .; d_gene: .; CDR3aa: CASSPLGGNQPQHF; CDR3nt: TGTGCCAGCAGCCCCCTGGGCGGGAACCAGCCCCAGCATTTT
j_gene: TRBJ2-5; v_gene: TRBV10-1; abundance: few; d_gene: .; CDR3aa: CASSESRGETQYF; CDR3nt: TGCGCCAGCAGTGAGAGTCGGGGGGAGACCCAGTACTTC
j_gene: TRBJ2-7; v_gene: TRBV19; abundance: .; d_gene: TRBD2; CDR3aa: CASSISGRVPYEQYF; CDR3nt: TGTGCCAGTAGTATCAGCGGGAGGGTCCCCTACGAGCAGTACTTC
j_gene: TRBJ2-7; v_gene: TRBV6-5; abundance: .; d_gene: .; CDR3aa: CASSYSARGEQYF; CDR3nt: TGTGCCAGCAGTTACTCGGCCAGGGGCGAGCAGTACTTC
j_gene: TRBJ2-7; v_gene: TRBV27; abundance: few; d_gene: TRBD2; CDR3aa: CASSRLAGLEGQYF; CDR3nt: TGTGCCAGCAGTAGACTAGCGGGTCTCGAAGGGCAGTACTTC
j_gene: TRBJ2-5; v_gene: TRBV7-6; abundance: .; d_gene: TRBD2; CDR3aa: CASSYRGLAGEGETQYF; CDR3nt: TGTGCCAGCAGCTACCGCGGACTCGCGGGAGAAGGAGAGACCCAGTACTTC
j_gene: TRBJ2-3; v_gene: TRBV4-1; abundance: .; d_gene: .; CDR3aa: CASSQDFAGTSTDTQYF; CDR3nt: TGCGCCAGCAGCCAAGACTTCGCGGGGACCTCCACAGATACGCAGTATTTT
j_gene: TRBJ2-1; v_gene: TRBV6-5; abundance: few; d_gene: TRBD1; CDR3aa: CASSYLDRVNNEQFF; CDR3nt: TGTGCCAGCAGTTACTTAGACAGGGTAAACAATGAGCAGTTCTTC
j_gene: TRBJ2-7; v_gene: TRBV2; abundance: .; d_gene: .; CDR3aa: CASNQQGNYEQYF; CDR3nt: TGTGCCAGCAACCAACAGGGAAACTACGAGCAGTACTTC
j_gene: TRBJ2-1; v_gene: TRBV6-5; abundance: .; d_gene: .; CDR3aa: CASSYSSPVNEQFF; CDR3nt: TGTGCCAGCAGTTACTCGAGCCCTGTCAATGAGCAGTTCTTC